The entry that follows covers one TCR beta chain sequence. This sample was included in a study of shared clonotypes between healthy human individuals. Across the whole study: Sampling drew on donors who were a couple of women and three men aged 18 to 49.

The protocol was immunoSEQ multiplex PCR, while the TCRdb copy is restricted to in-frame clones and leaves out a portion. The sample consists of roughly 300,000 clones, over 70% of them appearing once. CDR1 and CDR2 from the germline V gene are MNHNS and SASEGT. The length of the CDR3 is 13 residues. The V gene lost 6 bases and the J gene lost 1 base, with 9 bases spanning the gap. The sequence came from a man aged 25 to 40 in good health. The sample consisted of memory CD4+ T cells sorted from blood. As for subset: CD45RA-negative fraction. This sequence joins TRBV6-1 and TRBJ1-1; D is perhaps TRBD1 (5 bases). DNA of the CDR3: TGTGCCAGCAGCTCCGGGACGAACACTGAAGCTTTCTTT. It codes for CASSSGTNTEAFF.